Presented here are 26 T cell receptor beta chains from one specimen sequenced in a study of T-cell memory formation after mild COVID-19. TCRdb re-called the 5' RACE reads with MiXCR, one entry per CDR3 protein. The data show a few hundred thousand distinct CDR3 sequences, 25% to 30% seen once. Material for sequencing was PBMCs or a T cell subset sorted from them (not recorded which). The origin of the receptors is an adult woman who had mild COVID-19 (a few samples of this study predate the infection). Cell type and time point are not known.

V gene TRBV7-3 combines with J gene TRBJ2-3; D not resolved. Trimming stripped 4 bases from V and 6 bases from J, with 2 bases between. The CDR3 sequence is 10 residues long. The germline gives CDR1 SGHTA, CDR2 FQGTGA. The chain's CDR3 is CASSCDTQYF. CDR3 bases: TGTGCCAGCAGCTGTGATACGCAGTATTTT. The variable domain in full, completed from reference TRBV7-3 and TRBJ2-3, reads GAGVSQTPSNKVTEKGKYVELRCDPISGHTALYWYRQSLGQGPEFLIYFQGTGAADDSGLPNDRFFAVRPEGSVSTLKIQRTERGDSAVYLCASSCDTQYFGPGTRLTVL.

The chain joins TRBV5-1 to TRBJ2-3, with D perhaps TRBD2 (6 bases). This CDR3 has 14 amino acids. The V end was cut by 5 bases, the J end by 0 bases, with 10 bases between. CDR1 is SGHRS, CDR2 YFSETQ, per germline. CDR3 region: CASSTGTSTDTQYF. Written as DNA, the CDR3 is TGCGCCAGCAGTACGGGGACTAGCACAGATACGCAGTATTTT. The full variable domain, completed using reference TRBV5-1 and TRBJ2-3, is KAGVTQTPRYLIKTRGQQVTLSCSPISGHRSVSWYQQTPGQGLQFLFEYFSETQRNKGNFPGRFSGRQFSNSRSEMNVSTLELGDSALYLCASSTGTSTDTQYFGPGTRLTVL.

This clonotype was observed a handful of times. The chain uses TRBV20-1 and TRBJ2-5, with D tentatively TRBD2 (5 bases). The CDR3 is 14 amino acids. V dropped 3 bases and J dropped 1 base, with 12 bases sitting between them. Per the germline V gene, CDR1 is DFQATT and CDR2 is SNEGSKA (reference sequence). CDR3 DNA sequence: TGCAGTGCTAGGCTGACTATCGGCCAAGAGACCCAGTACTTC. It translates to CSARLTIGQETQYF.

This clonotype has more than one count but fewer than ten. The chain carries TRBV20-1 and TRBJ2-3, with TRBD2 matching over 14 bases. The CDR3 totals 15 residues. Germline V gene data show CDR1 as DFQATT and CDR2 as SNEGSKA (reference sequence). The trim removed 6 bases at V and 6 bases at J, leaving 8 bases unmatched. The CDR3 reads CSATGTSGRGDTQYF. CDR3 coding DNA: TGCAGTGCCACCGGGACTAGCGGGAGAGGCGATACGCAGTATTTT.

This clonotype was picked up a small number of times. The rearrangement uses TRBV7-2 and TRBJ2-1; TRBD2 matches 12 bases. CDR1 SGHTA and CDR2 FQGNSA come from the germline V gene. CDR3 length: 19 residues. The V gene end was trimmed by 1 base and the J gene end by 3 bases; junction bases not matched to a gene: 10. The chain's CDR3 is CASSLESPLAGGYYNEQFF. CDR3 DNA sequence: TGTGCCAGCAGCTTAGAATCTCCGCTAGCGGGGGGGTACTACAATGAGCAGTTCTTC.

The CDR3 DNA reads as TGTGCCAGCAGCCAGGGCGGTGGGCAGTACTTC. Translation: CASSQGGGQYF. V and J are TRBV6-5 and TRBJ2-7; the D gene is possibly TRBD1 (5 bases). The CDR3 consists of 11 residues. V lost 6 bases and J lost 9, with 12 bases in between. Germline lookup yields CDR1 MNHEY and CDR2 SVGAGI.

The chain links TRBV29-1 to TRBJ1-1; a possible D gene is TRBD1 (5 bases). The V gene's germline CDR1 is SQVTM and CDR2 ANQGSEA. V was trimmed by 4 bases and J by 1 base, leaving 10 bases between them. The CDR3 is 13 amino acids. The CDR3 here is CSVGQTANTEAFF. DNA of the CDR3: TGCAGCGTTGGTCAGACAGCGAACACTGAAGCTTTCTTT.

J is TRBJ2-5 and V is TRBV20-1; either TRBD1 or TRBD2 may fit D (5 bases each). CDR3 size: 18 residues. Germline CDR1 and CDR2: DFQATT and SNEGSKA (reference sequence). Deletions cut 6 bases from V and 9 bases from J, with 35 bases between. The CDR3 here is CSALRMGTGKVRQAAQYF. The CDR3 DNA reads TGCAGTGCACTCCGGATGGGGACGGGGAAAGTGAGACAAGCAGCCCAGTACTTC.

This clonotype appeared a few times. The rearrangement joins TRBV11-2 to TRBJ2-3; D remains ambiguous. The CDR3 is made up of 16 amino acids. Germline loops: CDR1 SGHAT, CDR2 FQNNGV. V was cut by 0 bases and J by 2 bases, with 12 bases left in between. CDR3 nucleotides: TGTGCCAGCAGCTTAGATCCTCACGGAACCACAGATACGCAGTATTTT. Translating it yields CASSLDPHGTTDTQYF.

This rearrangement joins TRBV18 to TRBJ2-3; 8 bases are a match to TRBD2. Germline loops: CDR1 KGHSH, CDR2 LQKENI. The CDR3 runs to 15 residues. V shed 2 bases, J shed 2 bases, and the junction held 3 bases outside the gene matches. This CDR3 reads CASSPSGLATDTQYF. CDR3 DNA: TGTGCCAGCTCACCATCCGGACTAGCCACAGATACGCAGTATTTT.

The rearrangement joins TRBV5-1 to TRBJ1-5, with D uncertain. The germline V and J ends were trimmed by 4 bases and 0 bases, with 5 bases remaining between them. CDR3 size: 13 residues. The germline V gene encodes CDR1 SGHRS and CDR2 YFSETQ. The CDR3 nucleotides read TGCGCCAGCAGCACGAATAGCAATCAGCCCCAGCATTTT. This encodes CASSTNSNQPQHF.

The chain couples TRBV20-1 to TRBJ2-7; D uncertain. V dropped 3 bases and J dropped 5 bases, with 5 bases sitting between them. The germline V gene encodes CDR1 DFQATT and CDR2 SNEGSKA (reference sequence). The CDR3 is 10 amino acids. The CDR3 protein is CSARGNEQYF. In nucleotides, the CDR3 is TGCAGTGCTAGGGGGAACGAGCAGTACTTC.

This chain connects TRBV24-1 to TRBJ2-5; TRBD1 is a possible D gene (6 bases). Germline V gives CDR1 KGHDR, CDR2 SFDVKD. The CDR3 has 17 amino acids. Deletions cut 1 base from V and 4 bases from J, with 18 bases between. This CDR3 reads CATSDFRDNQGRETQYF. CDR3 DNA: TGTGCCACCAGTGATTTCCGGGACAACCAAGGTCGAGAGACCCAGTACTTC.

This clonotype was recorded a few times. The V gene is TRBV20-1, the J gene TRBJ2-2; maybe TRBD2 (6 bases). The V end lost 3 bases, the J end lost 7 bases, and 15 bases lay between the germline ends. Germline-derived CDR1 and CDR2 are DFQATT and SNEGSKA (reference sequence). This CDR3 spans 14 amino acids. The CDR3 reads CSARSGSGYGELFF. Here the CDR3 DNA reads TGCAGTGCTAGGTCGGGGAGCGGGTACGGGGAGCTGTTTTTT.

The chain recombines TRBV12-3 or TRBV12-4 with TRBJ2-2; 10 bases align to TRBD2. The CDR3 has 16 amino acids. The V segment lost 3 bases and the J segment 4 bases; nucleotides outside the gene matches: 5. CDR3 in amino acids: CASSFTGTSVTGELFF. Written as DNA, the CDR3 is TGTGCCAGCAGTTTCACCGGGACTAGCGTCACCGGGGAGCTGTTTTTT.

This clonotype showed up just a few times. The chain recombines TRBV7-9 with TRBJ2-1, with D perhaps given as TRBD1 or TRBD2 (6 bases each). Germline CDR1 SEHNR, CDR2 FQNEAQ (reference sequence). Trimming took 2 bases from V and 8 from J, leaving 13 bases between them. CDR3 size: 14 residues. The CDR3 region is CASSLTEGGHEQFF. The DNA of the CDR3 is TGTGCCAGCAGCTTAACAGAGGGGGGCCATGAGCAGTTCTTC. Complete variable domain (other parts from reference TRBV7-9 and TRBJ2-1): DTGVSQNPRHKITKRGQNVTFRCDPISEHNRLYWYRQTLGQGPEFLTYFQNEAQLEKSRLLSDRFSAERPKGSFSTLEIQRTEQGDSAMYLCASSLTEGGHEQFFGPGTRLTVL.

This clonotype has only a few counts. The CDR3 DNA follows: TGTGCCAGCAGCTTATCTTATCCCCGGACAGCCTACAAACGGGAGCTGTTTTTT. Translated: CASSLSYPRTAYKRELFF. The chain uses TRBV7-2 and TRBJ2-2, with D tentatively TRBD1 (6 bases). This CDR3 is built from 18 residues. Germline CDR1 is SGHTA and CDR2 is FQGNSA. Trimming shortened V by 2 bases and J by 9 bases, and 25 bases separated the two germline ends. Filled out from reference TRBV7-2 and TRBJ2-2, the complete variable domain reads GAGVSQSPSNKVTEKGKDVELRCDPISGHTALYWYRQSLGQGLEFLIYFQGNSAPDKSGLPSDRFSAERTGGSVSTLTIQRTQQEDSAVYLCASSLSYPRTAYKRELFFGEGSRLTVL.

A few counts support this clonotype. V is TRBV20-1 and J is TRBJ1-3; no reliable D call. The germline V gene has CDR1 DFQATT and CDR2 SNEGSKA (reference sequence). The CDR3 loop spans 14 amino acids. Trimming removed 6 bases at V and 0 bases at J, with 12 bases between. The CDR3 here is CSAEYTRSGNTIYF. The CDR3, as DNA: TGCAGTGCCGAATATACGCGCTCTGGAAACACCATATATTTT.

The V and J genes are TRBV6-2 or TRBV6-3 and TRBJ2-3; 8 nucleotides agree with TRBD1. CDR3 length: 17 residues. V was pared by 7 bases and J by 5 bases, with 17 bases of the junction left unmatched. Per the germline V gene, CDR1 is MNHEY and CDR2 is SVGEGT. CDR3 protein: CASTPLGQAGSQDTQYF. The DNA of the CDR3 is TGTGCCAGCACCCCCCTGGGACAGGCTGGTTCGCAAGATACGCAGTATTTT.

CDR3 protein: CASSLAEKLFF. CDR3 nucleotide sequence: TGTGCCAGCAGTTTGGCTGAAAAACTGTTTTTT. The chain carries TRBV6-2 or TRBV6-3 and TRBJ1-4; D is ambiguous. The V gene lost 4 bases and the J gene lost 7 bases, with 4 bases spanning the gap. The CDR3 contains 11 residues. Germline V gene data show CDR1 as MNHEY and CDR2 as SVGEGT.

The gene calls are TRBV12-3 or TRBV12-4 and TRBJ2-7, with TRBD2 as a possible D gene (5 bases). CDR3 length: 12 residues. V lost 6 bases to trimming and J lost 6 bases, with 12 bases between them. The CDR3 nucleotides read TGTGCCAGCAGCTACTTCGAGGGCGAGCAGTACTTC. It yields the protein CASSYFEGEQYF.

This clonotype was seen more than once but under ten times. J is TRBJ2-3 and V is TRBV12-3 or TRBV12-4; TRBD1 matches 7 bases. The CDR3 has 14 amino acids. Losses at the gene ends were 11 bases for V and 2 bases for J; bases not matched to a gene: 10. CDR3 sequence: CAGSRQGLTDTQYF. As DNA, the CDR3 is TGTGCCGGATCGCGACAGGGCCTCACAGATACGCAGTATTTT.

This clonotype was observed a handful of times. The chain links TRBV12-3 or TRBV12-4 to TRBJ2-7; 9 nucleotides line up with TRBD2. The CDR3 has 16 residues. V shed 3 bases and J 7 bases; nucleotides not matched to a gene: 13. The CDR3 DNA sequence: TGTGCCAGCAGTTTCTTCGGCGGGAGGGGTTCCAGGGAGCAGTACTTC. Residues: CASSFFGGRGSREQYF.

The rearrangement joins TRBV5-1 to TRBJ1-1, with a tentative D call TRBD1 (6 bases). Germline V gives CDR1 SGHRS, CDR2 YFSETQ. The CDR3 sequence is 16 residues long. Trimming took off 0 bases at V and 3 bases at J, with 15 bases between the two ends. The CDR3 coding sequence is TGCGCCAGCAGCTTGGTAGTGGGGGCGAAGGACACTGAAGCTTTCTTT. This codes for CASSLVVGAKDTEAFF.

This chain joins TRBV10-3 and TRBJ2-1, with a tentative D call TRBD2 (6 bases). The CDR3 runs 13 residues. Trimming pared 2 bases from V and 7 bases from J, leaving 9 bases between. Germline assignment: CDR1 ENHRY and CDR2 SYGVKD. The CDR3 loop is CAISEGTGNEQFF. For the CDR3, the DNA is TGTGCCATCAGTGAGGGGACTGGAAATGAGCAGTTCTTC.

This clonotype was seen once. The gene calls are TRBV24-1 and TRBJ2-3; 9 bases map to TRBD2. V shed 8 bases, J shed 2 bases, and the junction held 4 bases outside the gene matches. Germline V gives CDR1 KGHDR, CDR2 SFDVKD. The CDR3 sequence is 14 residues long. The CDR3 region has the DNA TGTGCCACCACTGCGGGGGGGGCCACAGATACGCAGTATTTT. This encodes CATTAGGATDTQYF.